This T cell receptor (beta chain) was sequenced in a study of blood T cell repertoires in COVID-19. Whole-study context: COVID-19 samples, acute and convalescent, were from the United States, Italy and Spain. PBMCs, B-cell-depleted T cells, or T cells were the source of the cDNA or gDNA that made up the material.

The germline gives CDR1 SGHDN, CDR2 FVKESK. CDR3 length: 15 amino acids. The ends were cut back, 3 bases at V and 9 bases at J, with 18 bases in the middle. Per the authors' pipeline: Amplification from reference gene primers served as the basis for estimated nucleated cell counts. Here immunoSEQ multiplex PCR was the method, and the copy in TCRdb shows in-frame clones only, minus some. V, J and clone size were drawn from that table, and D and trimming were deduced from the DNA. This table has around 91,000 clones, 79% appearing once. Sequenced input: peripheral blood. This clonotype originated in an elderly woman with active or convalescent COVID-19. V is TRBV14 and J is TRBJ2-1; D might be TRBD2 (6 bases). CDR3 DNA sequence: TGTGCCAGCAGCCACCTAAGTCGGGGGAGGATTGAGCAGTTCTTC. This sequence encodes CASSHLSRGRIEQFF.